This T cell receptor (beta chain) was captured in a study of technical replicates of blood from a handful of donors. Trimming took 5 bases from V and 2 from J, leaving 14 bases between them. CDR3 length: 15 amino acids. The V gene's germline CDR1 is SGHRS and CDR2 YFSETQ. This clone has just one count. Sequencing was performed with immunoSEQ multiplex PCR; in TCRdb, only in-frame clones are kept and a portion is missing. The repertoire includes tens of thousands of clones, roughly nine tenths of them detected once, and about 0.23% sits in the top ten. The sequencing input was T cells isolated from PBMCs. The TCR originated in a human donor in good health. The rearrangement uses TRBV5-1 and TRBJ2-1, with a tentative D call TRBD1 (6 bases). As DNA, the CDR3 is TGCGCCAGCAGGACCGGGACACCTACCTACAATGAGCAGTTCTTC. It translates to CASRTGTPTYNEQFF. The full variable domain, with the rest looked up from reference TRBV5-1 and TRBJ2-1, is KAGVTQTPRYLIKTRGQQVTLSCSPISGHRSVSWYQQTPGQGLQFLFEYFSETQRNKGNFPGRFSGRQFSNSRSEMNVSTLELGDSALYLCASRTGTPTYNEQFFGPGTRLTVL.